The 14 T cell receptor beta chains presented below share a single source sample, sequenced in a study of T-cell memory formation after mild COVID-19 (dated by TCRdb to about 2021). The library came from 5' RACE. Sequencer: Illumina NovaSeq 6000. TCRdb trimmed public reads at Q25 via fastp, called clones via MiXCR and kept in-frame beta chains. Merged by CDR3 protein, the rows form single entries marked with the most common genes and DNA. Present in this sample are 11,000 to 15,000 distinct CDR3 sequences, around 20% of which were seen just once. The ten largest clones add up to around 45% of the sample. Sequences were obtained from PBMCs or a T cell subset sorted from them (not recorded which). These receptors were taken from an adult woman who had mild COVID-19 (a few samples of this study predate the infection). The sample titles of this study are shuffled in the database, so cell type and time point are left out; the donor was told from shared clones.

This clonotype was picked up many times. This sequence joins TRBV7-3 and TRBJ2-3; tentatively, D is TRBD1 or TRBD2 (5 bases each). Trimming took off 4 bases at V and 6 bases at J, with 14 bases between the two ends. The germline V gene encodes CDR1 SGHTA and CDR2 FQGTGA. This CDR3 has 14 residues. The CDR3 reads CASSSHRGSDTQYF. CDR3 DNA: TGTGCCAGCAGCTCTCACCGGGGCTCCGATACGCAGTATTTT.

This clonotype was detected ten times or more. The chain combines TRBV15 with TRBJ2-7, with TRBD1 matching 10 bases. With V trimmed by 0 bases and J by 1 base, 3 bases remained unmatched. CDR3 size: 16 residues. Per germline, CDR1 LNHNV and CDR2 YYDKDF (reference sequence). CDR3 nucleotides: TGTGCCACCAGCAGAGATCGGGACAGGGGTTCCTACGAGCAGTACTTC. Amino acids: CATSRDRDRGSYEQYF.

J is TRBJ1-3 and V is TRBV4-3; D not certain. V was clipped by 0 bases and J by 0 bases, with 9 bases between them. Germline V gene lookup returns CDR1 LGHNA and CDR2 YSLEER. The CDR3 sequence is 16 residues long. CDR3 in DNA: TGCGCCAGCAGCCAAGATCGAACAGTCTCTGGAAACACCATATATTTT. As protein: CASSQDRTVSGNTIYF.

This clonotype showed up many times. V and J are TRBV4-1 and TRBJ2-5, with D perhaps TRBD2 (5 bases). The CDR3 sequence is 15 residues long. Per germline, CDR1 MGHRA and CDR2 YSYEKL. With 0 bases removed from V and 2 bases from J, the gap between germline ends came to 10 bases. The CDR3 DNA sequence: TGCGCCAGCAGCCAAGATCGGACTCCTCAAGAGACCCAGTACTTC. This codes for CASSQDRTPQETQYF.

In this sample, this clonotype turned up many times. The chain uses TRBV7-9 and TRBJ2-3; no clear D gene. V gave up 2 bases and J gave up 0 bases, with 9 bases separating them. This CDR3 contains 15 residues. Germline-derived CDR1 and CDR2 are SEHNR and FQNEAQ (reference sequence). The CDR3 reads CASSLIRVSTDTQYF. CDR3 nucleotides: TGTGCCAGCAGCTTAATCCGGGTTAGCACAGATACGCAGTATTTT.

This rearrangement joins TRBV7-2 to TRBJ1-1, with 7 positions matching TRBD1. The CDR3 runs 16 residues. CDR1 and CDR2 from the germline V gene are SGHTA and FQGNSA. Germline trimming cut 1 base from V and 2 bases from J; bases unmatched to any gene: 7. The CDR3 is CASSLEAGGFNTEAFF. In DNA, the CDR3 is TGTGCCAGCAGCTTAGAGGCAGGGGGGTTTAACACTGAAGCTTTCTTT.

CDR3 residues: CASSQERESETQYF. As DNA, the CDR3 is TGCGCCAGCAGCCAAGAACGGGAATCAGAGACCCAGTACTTC. The V and J genes are TRBV4-1 and TRBJ2-5; D may be TRBD2 (5 bases). Germline V lookup: CDR1 MGHRA, CDR2 YSYEKL. CDR3 length equals 14 residues. The V end lost 0 bases, the J end lost 4 bases, and 9 bases lay between the germline ends.

This clonotype was recorded many times. J is TRBJ2-3 and V is TRBV20-1; the D gene is possibly TRBD1 (5 bases). Per the germline V gene, CDR1 is DFQATT and CDR2 is SNEGSKA (reference sequence). This CDR3 comprises 13 residues. DNA of the CDR3: TGCAGCAGGGTGGAAAGTAACACAGATACGCAGTATTTT. Translated: CSRVESNTDTQYF.

In this sample, this clonotype turned up many times. The V call is TRBV27, the J call TRBJ2-7, with D unresolved. CDR1 is MNHEY and CDR2 is SMNVEV in the germline V gene (reference sequence). Trimming left V 0 bases short and J 3 bases short, with 6 bases between. This CDR3 has 13 amino acids. The CDR3 bases are TGTGCCAGCAGTTTATCGGTAAGCTACGAGCAGTACTTC. This codes for CASSLSVSYEQYF.

This clonotype appeared many times. V gene TRBV20-1 combines with J gene TRBJ1-1; D not certain. Per germline, CDR1 DFQATT and CDR2 SNEGSKA (reference sequence). The CDR3 contains 13 residues. V was trimmed by 5 bases and J by 1 base, leaving 11 bases between them. The CDR3 DNA reads as TGCAGTGCTGCTAGGGCGGAGAACACTGAAGCTTTCTTT. This codes for CSAARAENTEAFF.

There are many counts of this clonotype. Sequence at one end of the junction differs from germline and may be a read error. The chain joins TRBV7-6 to TRBJ2-3; 8 nucleotides agree with TRBD2. In germline, CDR1 is SGHVS, CDR2 FNYEAQ. CDR3 length equals 15 residues. As DNA, the CDR3 is TGTGCCAGCACCTTAGCGGGACCAGGCACAGATACGCAGTATTTT. Translating it yields CASTLAGPGTDTQYF.

This clonotype occurred once. V is TRBV7-9 and J is TRBJ2-7; possible D gene TRBD2, 5 bases. With 6 bases removed from V and 4 bases from J, the gap between germline ends came to 19 bases. The CDR3 is made up of 15 amino acids. The germline gives CDR1 SEHNR, CDR2 FQNEAQ (reference sequence). The CDR3 sequence: CASSRSSSREYEQYF. CDR3 bases: TGTGCCAGCAGTCGTTCATCTAGCCGAGAGTACGAGCAGTACTTC.

Details on this clonotype: A much larger clone lies one base from this, so it may be a read error. The chain employs TRBV7-3 and TRBJ2-6; 10 nucleotides match TRBD1. The CDR3 runs 18 residues. CDR1 and CDR2 from the germline V gene are SGHTA and FQGTGA. The junction had 7 bases not matched to a gene; V was cut back by 5 bases and J by 0 bases. The CDR3: CASSQGTGAYSGANVLTF. CDR3 coding DNA: TGTGCCAGCAGCCAAGGGACAGGGGCGTACTCTGGGGCCAACGTCCTGACTTTC.

This clonotype is categorized as medium-sized. This chain connects TRBV27 to TRBJ2-5, with TRBD2 identical over 10 bases. In germline, CDR1 is MNHEY, CDR2 SMNVEV (reference sequence). CDR3 length: 15 residues. After removal of 7 bases from V and 2 bases from J, the junction contained 7 bases not matched to a gene. The CDR3 DNA follows: TGTGCCAGCACCCTTCTAGCGGGGGCTCAAGAGACCCAGTACTTC. Translated, it gives CASTLLAGAQETQYF.